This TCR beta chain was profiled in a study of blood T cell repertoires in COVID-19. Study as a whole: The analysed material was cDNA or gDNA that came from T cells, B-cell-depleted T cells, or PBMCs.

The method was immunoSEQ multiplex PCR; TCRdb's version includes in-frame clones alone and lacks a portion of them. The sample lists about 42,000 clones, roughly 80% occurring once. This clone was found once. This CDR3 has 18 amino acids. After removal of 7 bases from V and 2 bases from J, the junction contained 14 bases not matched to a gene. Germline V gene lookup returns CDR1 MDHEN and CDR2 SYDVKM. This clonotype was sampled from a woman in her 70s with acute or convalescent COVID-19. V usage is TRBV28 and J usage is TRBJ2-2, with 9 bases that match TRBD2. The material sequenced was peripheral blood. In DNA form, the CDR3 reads TGTGCCAGCATCCCGGGGGGCTTTAGCGGGGGAAACACCGGGGAGCTGTTTTTT. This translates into CASIPGGFSGGNTGELFF.